The sequence of this TCR beta chain was determined in a study of breast tumors, draining lymph nodes, adjacent tissues. This clonotype has a count of ten or more. CDR1 DFQATT and CDR2 SNEGSKA come from the germline V gene (reference sequence). V trimming: 3 bases; J trimming: 3 bases; junction bases outside the gene matches: 7. The CDR3 extends over 14 amino acids. Samples came from axillary lymph nodes draining the breast cancer. MiXCR, run by TCRdb on the multiplex PCR reads, gives a single entry per CDR3 protein. This sample has some 200,000 distinct CDR3 sequences; about 32% occur once, and the top ten carry roughly 4.3%.

Sequencing was performed on axillary lymph node tissue. This receptor was identified in a female donor with breast cancer. Some clones in this sample may be carry-over from other donors' samples. The V gene is TRBV20-1, the J gene TRBJ2-7, with 8 positions matching TRBD1. The CDR3: CSARPGQVDYEQYF. Here the CDR3 DNA reads TGCAGTGCTAGGCCGGGACAGGTCGACTACGAGCAGTACTTC.